Below are 9 T cell receptor beta chains sequenced from a single sample in a study of cytomegalovirus exposure and HLA in healthy donors. The PCR used 60 Vbeta and 13 Jbeta primers. Sequenced by immunoSEQ multiplex PCR; TCRdb stores in-frame clones only, minus some. The data show 100,000 to 120,000 clones, 70% to 90% seen once. The sample was PBMCs. Every receptor here comes from a man aged 40-49 years in good health and CMV-seronegative.

This clone was observed a handful of times. The V and J genes are TRBV5-4 and TRBJ2-7; 9 nucleotides align to TRBD1. The trim removed 4 bases at V and 3 bases at J, leaving 2 bases unmatched. This CDR3 has 13 residues. Germline lookup yields CDR1 SGHNT and CDR2 YYREEE (reference sequence). CDR3 in DNA: TGTGCCAGCAGCCGACAGGGGGACTACGAGCAGTACTTC. Translation gives CASSRQGDYEQYF. The complete variable domain, with remaining parts taken from reference TRBV5-4 and TRBJ2-7, reads ETGVTQSPTHLIKTRGQQVTLRCSSQSGHNTVSWYQQALGQGPQFIFQYYREEENGRGNFPPRFSGLQFPNYSSELNVNALELDDSALYLCASSRQGDYEQYFGPGTRLTVT.

The chain links TRBV6-4 to TRBJ2-2, with 7 positions matching TRBD1. This CDR3 region has 15 residues. Trimming cost V 4 bases and J 5 bases; bases outside gene matches: 7. Germline V gives CDR1 MRHNA, CDR2 SNTAGT. CDR3 sequence (DNA): TGTGCCAGCAGTGCCTCGACAGGGAAGACCGGGGAGCTGTTTTTT. Translation gives CASSASTGKTGELFF.

This chain connects TRBV30 to TRBJ1-4; D is possibly TRBD1 (6 bases). CDR3 length equals 15 residues. Trimming took 0 bases from V and 5 from J, leaving 13 bases between them. The germline CDR1 and CDR2 sequences are GTSNPN and SVGIG (reference sequence). In DNA, the CDR3 is TGTGCCTGGAGTGTAGAAGGACAGAACAATGAAAAACTGTTTTTT. This sequence encodes CAWSVEGQNNEKLFF.

This chain links TRBV7-2 with TRBJ2-7; D remains ambiguous. Trimming shortened V by 5 bases and J by 6 bases, and 11 bases separated the two germline ends. In germline, CDR1 is SGHTA, CDR2 FQGNSA. The CDR3 sequence is 12 residues long. Here the CDR3 DNA reads TGTGCCAGCAGCCTATCCCGAGGCGAGCAGTACTTC. Its protein is CASSLSRGEQYF.

The chain links TRBV19 to TRBJ1-5, with 7 nucleotides matching TRBD1. Germline V gives CDR1 LNHDA, CDR2 SQIVND (reference sequence). V was clipped by 3 bases and J by 0 bases; unmatched bases: 11. CDR3 length: 18 amino acids. Here the CDR3 reads CASSIKGARANSNQPQHF. CDR3 coding DNA: TGTGCCAGTAGTATCAAGGGGGCCAGGGCGAATAGCAATCAGCCCCAGCATTTT.

The chain couples TRBV19 to TRBJ1-1; the D is unclear. This CDR3 has 14 amino acids. The germline CDR1 and CDR2 sequences are LNHDA and SQIVND (reference sequence). With 7 bases removed from V and 5 bases from J, the gap between germline ends came to 17 bases. The CDR3 protein is CASTPRRSRTEAFF. CDR3 DNA: TGTGCCAGTACCCCCCGAAGGAGTAGAACTGAAGCTTTCTTT. The full variable domain, its missing parts supplied by reference TRBV19 and TRBJ1-1, is DGGITQSPKYLFRKEGQNVTLSCEQNLNHDAMYWYRQDPGQGLRLIYYSQIVNDFQKGDIAEGYSVSREKKESFPLTVTSAQKNPTAFYLCASTPRRSRTEAFFGQGTRLTVV.

The J gene is TRBJ2-5, the V gene TRBV30; the match to TRBD1 covers 8 bases. The J call may be incorrect, as the DNA end agrees better with TRBJ2-7. This CDR3 is built from 16 residues. The germline V gene has CDR1 GTSNPN and CDR2 SVGIG (reference sequence). CDR3 DNA: TGTGCCTGGAGTGATCTGACCGGGACAGGTACCTACGAGCAGTACTTC. Encoded protein: CAWSDLTGTGTYEQYF.

This clone is a singleton in its sample. The chain is built from TRBV30 and TRBJ2-1; a weak D match, TRBD1 (6 bases). Deletions cut 2 bases from V and 6 bases from J, with 11 bases between. CDR3 size: 13 residues. Germline V gene sequence: CDR1 GTSNPN, CDR2 SVGIG (reference sequence). DNA of the CDR3: TGTGCCTGGAGTAGGATAGGGGGCAATGAGCAGTTCTTC. Translating it yields CAWSRIGGNEQFF.

This sequence joins TRBV19 and TRBJ1-5, with no clear D. Germline CDR1 is LNHDA and CDR2 is SQIVND (reference sequence). The CDR3 is made up of 14 amino acids. V gave up 7 bases and J gave up 5 bases, with 15 bases separating them. CDR3 in DNA: TGTGCCAGTAACCTCGGGAGGGCCGATCAGCCCCAGCATTTT. The encoded protein is CASNLGRADQPQHF.